Listed below are T cell receptor beta chains from one sample, sequenced in a study of blood T cell repertoires in COVID-19. Repertoires were generated with immunoSEQ multiplex PCR, while TCRdb's copy carries only in-frame clones and drops some. Of approximately 150,000 clones in the sample, 80% to 90% were seen once. The specimen sequenced was peripheral blood. The receptors derive from a man between 60 and 70 years old with active or convalescent COVID-19. The CDR3 runs from the conserved cysteine through the conserved F or W. D genes are given only for firm matches. Clone size is given for some rows only: seen once, a few or many times, or a class if the clone is expanded.

cdr3_nt,cdr3_aa,j_call,d_call,v_call,cdr3_length,clone_size
TGTGCCAGCAGTCAAGGGGGGACTAATCTTGAGCAGTTCTTC,CASSQGGTNLEQFF,TRBJ2-1,.,TRBV7-2,14,.
TGTGCCAGTAGTATAACGCCCCGTGAGAGGACATCCAAAAACATTCAGTACTTC,CASSITPRERTSKNIQYF,TRBJ2-4,.,TRBV19,18,.
TGTGCCAGCAGTTTATCTCGGGGGGATTGGAGCTCCTATAATTCACCCCTCCACTTT,CASSLSRGDWSSYNSPLHF,TRBJ1-6,.,TRBV27,19,.
TGTGCCAGCAGAGGCTTCATGGACACGGTAGGAGTCCTGACTTTC,CASRGFMDTVGVLTF,TRBJ2-6,.,TRBV6-5,15,.
TGTGCCAGCAGCTTAGCGTTGGGGGGTAGGCCCCAGCATTTT,CASSLALGGRPQHF,TRBJ1-5,.,TRBV7-2,14,.
TGTGCCAGCAGTGACCGGGACAGGCTTATCTATGGCTACACCTTC,CASSDRDRLIYGYTF,TRBJ1-2,TRBD1,TRBV6-1,15,.
TGTGCCAGCAGTTTACCAGGGCGGGAGACCCAGTACTTC,CASSLPGRETQYF,TRBJ2-5,.,TRBV28,13,.
TGTGCCAGCAGCCAGGTCTTACTAGCGGGGGAGACCCAGTACTTC,CASSQVLLAGETQYF,TRBJ2-5,TRBD2,TRBV3-1/TRBV3-2,15,once
TGTGCCAGCAGTTTCCAGGCGGGGCCCTACGAGCAGTACTTC,CASSFQAGPYEQYF,TRBJ2-7,.,TRBV28,14,.
TGTGCCAGCAGTTACGAGGCGAGTTCCTACGAGCAGTACTTC,CASSYEASSYEQYF,TRBJ2-7,.,TRBV6-5,14,.
TGTGCCAGCAGCTCGGAGAGGGGGCGCACCGAGCAGTACTTC,CASSSERGRTEQYF,TRBJ2-7,TRBD1,TRBV5-6,14,once
TGTGCCAGTGCACAGGTTTACACTGAAGCTTTCTTT,CASAQVYTEAFF,TRBJ1-1,.,TRBV28,12,.
TGTGCCAGCAGCCAAGATTACGCGGGAGTAAATGAGCAGTACTTC,CASSQDYAGVNEQYF,TRBJ2-7,TRBD2,TRBV4-2,15,.
TGCGCCAGCAGCCAAGCTCGGACTAGCGGGACCGGGGAGCTGTTTTTT,CASSQARTSGTGELFF,TRBJ2-2,TRBD2,TRBV4-1,16,.
TGTGCCAGCACCGGACAGGGGGCGACCGGTGGCTACACCTTC,CASTGQGATGGYTF,TRBJ1-2,TRBD1,TRBV6-5,14,.
TGCAGTGCTGGTGGGACAGCCTACGAGCAGTACTTC,CSAGGTAYEQYF,TRBJ2-7,TRBD1,TRBV20-1,12,.
TGTGCCAGCAGTGGGCAGGGGGACCAAGAGACCCAGTACTTC,CASSGQGDQETQYF,TRBJ2-5,TRBD1,TRBV27,14,once
TGTGCCAGCCGCATCGACGGGGGGATGAACACTGAAGCTTTCTTT,CASRIDGGMNTEAFF,TRBJ1-1,.,TRBV6-4,15,.
TGTGCCAGCAGGACCTCGGGTAATGAAAAACTGTTTTTT,CASRTSGNEKLFF,TRBJ1-4,.,TRBV28,13,few
TGCGCCAGCAGCTCAACCGGGACACCGGACCCCAAAAACATTCAGTACTTC,CASSSTGTPDPKNIQYF,TRBJ2-4,.,TRBV5-1,17,once
TGTGCCAGCAGCTTTGTTACCCGGACAGGCCGGAACACTGAAGCTTTCTTT,CASSFVTRTGRNTEAFF,TRBJ1-1,TRBD1,TRBV7-9,17,once
TGTGCCAGCAGCCCAAGGATCGACAGCGACGAGCAGTACTTC,CASSPRIDSDEQYF,TRBJ2-7,.,TRBV14,14,few
TGTGCCAGCAGTTCCCCGGCTGGTAGCCTTCGTGAGCAGTACTTC,CASSSPAGSLREQYF,TRBJ2-7,.,TRBV28,15,.
TGTGCCAGCAGCTTAGAAGCGGGAGGTATCAATGAGCAGTTCTTC,CASSLEAGGINEQFF,TRBJ2-1,TRBD2,TRBV7-2,15,.
TGTGCCAGCAGCTTAGTCCGAGGGTTGGGCACTGAAGCTTTCTTT,CASSLVRGLGTEAFF,TRBJ1-1,.,TRBV11-2,15,.
TGTGCCAGCTCACCACCAGAAGGGGGCTCGGACTATGGCTACACCTTC,CASSPPEGGSDYGYTF,TRBJ1-2,TRBD1,TRBV18,16,.
TGTGCCAGCAGCCCCCGGGGGGAGAGAGGTAATTCACCCCTCCACTTT,CASSPRGERGNSPLHF,TRBJ1-6,.,TRBV9,16,.
TGCGCCAGCAGCCAAGTGACCGGGTCTGCCTACGAGCAGTACTTC,CASSQVTGSAYEQYF,TRBJ2-7,.,TRBV4-3,15,.
TGTGCCAGCAGTTCCTCCCGTCGGAGGCAAAAACCGGGACTAGATGGCAATGAGCAGTTCTTC,CASSSSRRRQKPGLDGNEQFF,TRBJ2-1,TRBD2,TRBV28,21,.
TGCGCCAGCAGCTTGGTATTGGAGGGGCCCTACGAGCAGTACTTC,CASSLVLEGPYEQYF,TRBJ2-7,.,TRBV5-1,15,.
TGTGCCAGCAGCTTGGGATCCCCAGGGTCGGGCTACACCTTC,CASSLGSPGSGYTF,TRBJ1-2,.,TRBV5-5,14,once
TGTGCCAGCAGCCTCCTTAGTACACAGGGAAAGGAAAAACTGTTTTTT,CASSLLSTQGKEKLFF,TRBJ1-4,.,TRBV27,16,.
TGTGCCAGCAGCTTAAGAGGGCCTGGGGCCAACGTCCTGACTTTC,CASSLRGPGANVLTF,TRBJ2-6,.,TRBV7-2,15,.
TGTGCCAGCAGTACACCGAACAGGAAGCCTAACTATGGCTACACCTTC,CASSTPNRKPNYGYTF,TRBJ1-2,.,TRBV6-2/TRBV6-3,16,.
TGTGCCAGCAGCCAGATGGACAGTAACTACGAGCAGTACTTC,CASSQMDSNYEQYF,TRBJ2-7,.,TRBV9,14,.
TGTGCCAGCAGCTCTTTGACAGTTAGCACAGATACGCAGTATTTT,CASSSLTVSTDTQYF,TRBJ2-3,.,TRBV11-2,15,.
TGTGCCAGCAGCGTAGGCGGGGGCGGTAATCAGCCCCAGCATTTT,CASSVGGGGNQPQHF,TRBJ1-5,.,TRBV9,15,.
TGTGCCTGGAGTGTGGGACAGGGTAGCAATCAGCCCCAGCATTTT,CAWSVGQGSNQPQHF,TRBJ1-5,TRBD1,TRBV30,15,.
TGTGCCAGCAGAGCCGGGACAGAAGCTTTCTTT,CASRAGTEAFF,TRBJ1-1,.,TRBV12-3/TRBV12-4,11,.
TGCAGCGTTTCACAGAACACTGAAGCTTTCTTT,CSVSQNTEAFF,TRBJ1-1,.,TRBV29-1,11,.
TGTGCCAGCAGCCCGGGTGGCACAGATACGCAGTATTTT,CASSPGGTDTQYF,TRBJ2-3,.,TRBV7-3,13,once
TGCACCAGCAGACCGGGACTAGCGGGGGCTCCAAAAGAGACCCAGTACTTC,CTSRPGLAGAPKETQYF,TRBJ2-5,.,TRBV1,17,.
TGTGCCAGCAGTTTGGGGCCCACCGGGGAGCTGTTTTTT,CASSLGPTGELFF,TRBJ2-2,.,TRBV27,13,.
TGTGCCAGCAGTTCCCCGGCTAGCGGGAACACAGATACGCAGTATTTT,CASSSPASGNTDTQYF,TRBJ2-3,TRBD2,TRBV28,16,.
TGTGCCTGGAGTGTACGGCTAGGGGGCTATTCACCCCTCCACTTT,CAWSVRLGGYSPLHF,TRBJ1-6,TRBD1,TRBV30,15,.
TGTGCCAGCTCACCCGGGACAGGGTTAGGATACGAGCAGTACTTC,CASSPGTGLGYEQYF,TRBJ2-7,TRBD1,TRBV18,15,once
TGTGCCAGTTCGGCGATAGGGGGCTCGACCGGGGAGCTGTTTTTT,CASSAIGGSTGELFF,TRBJ2-2,TRBD1,TRBV19,15,few